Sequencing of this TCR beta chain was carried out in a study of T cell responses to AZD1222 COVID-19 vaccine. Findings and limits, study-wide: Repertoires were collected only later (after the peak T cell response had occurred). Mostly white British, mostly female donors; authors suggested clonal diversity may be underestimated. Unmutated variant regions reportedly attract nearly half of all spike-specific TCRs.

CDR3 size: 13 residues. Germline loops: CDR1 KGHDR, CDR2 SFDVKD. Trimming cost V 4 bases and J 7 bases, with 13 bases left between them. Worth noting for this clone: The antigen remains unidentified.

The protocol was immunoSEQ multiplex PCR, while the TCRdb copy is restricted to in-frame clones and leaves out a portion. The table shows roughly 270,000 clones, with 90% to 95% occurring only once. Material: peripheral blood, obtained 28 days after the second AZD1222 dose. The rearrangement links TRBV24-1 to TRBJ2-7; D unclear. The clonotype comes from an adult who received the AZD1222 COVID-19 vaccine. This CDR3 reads CATSDPPSREQYF. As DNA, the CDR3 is TGTGCCACCAGTGACCCCCCATCTCGGGAGCAGTACTTC.